This passage covers 12 T cell receptor beta chains from one sample sequenced in a study of shared clonotypes between healthy human individuals. This table comes from immunoSEQ multiplex PCR, and its TCRdb copy is limited to in-frame clones, with some not included. The sample holds nearly 750,000 clones, roughly two thirds seen once. Sequenced input: memory CD4+ T cells sorted from blood. Specified subset: CD45RA-negative fraction. The receptors here all came from a woman aged 25 to 39 in good health.

The rearrangement uses TRBV11-2 and TRBJ2-3; 8 bases map to TRBD2. The V segment lost 3 bases and the J segment 1 base; nucleotides outside the gene matches: 3. The CDR3 covers 15 residues. From germline, CDR1 is SGHAT and CDR2 FQNNGV. The CDR3 sequence: CASSFSGGGTDTQYF. In nucleotides, the CDR3 is TGTGCCAGCAGCTTCTCGGGAGGGGGCACAGATACGCAGTATTTT.

The V call is TRBV5-1, the J call TRBJ1-1; D not resolved. Per the germline V gene, CDR1 is SGHRS and CDR2 is YFSETQ. V was shortened by 2 bases and J by 8 bases, with 13 bases between the two germline ends. The CDR3 has 13 amino acids. The CDR3 DNA sequence: TGCGCCAGCAGCTTATTGGTCCAGGAGGAAGCTTTCTTT. Protein product: CASSLLVQEEAFF.

This chain links TRBV27 with TRBJ1-2; maybe TRBD1 (6 bases). Between the trimmed V and J ends, which lost 3 bases and 4 bases, there was a span of 9 bases. This CDR3 has 13 amino acids. Germline V gives CDR1 MNHEY, CDR2 SMNVEV (reference sequence). CDR3 region: CASSFTGTYGYTF. As DNA, the CDR3 is TGTGCCAGCAGTTTTACAGGGACCTATGGCTACACCTTC.

The rearrangement links TRBV7-2 to TRBJ2-7, with D perhaps TRBD2 (6 bases). The ends were cut back, 1 base at V and 7 bases at J, with 11 bases in the middle. The CDR3 totals 13 residues. CDR1 and CDR2 (germline): SGHTA, FQGNSA. CDR3 nucleotide sequence: TGTGCCAGCAGCTTAGGTCGCGGGGATGAGCAGTACTTC. Translated: CASSLGRGDEQYF. The whole variable domain, filled in from reference TRBV7-2 and TRBJ2-7, reads GAGVSQSPSNKVTEKGKDVELRCDPISGHTALYWYRQSLGQGLEFLIYFQGNSAPDKSGLPSDRFSAERTGGSVSTLTIQRTQQEDSAVYLCASSLGRGDEQYFGPGTRLTVT.

The V gene is TRBV18, the J gene TRBJ1-1; D not resolved. V lost 3 bases to trimming and J lost 1 base, with 9 bases between them. This CDR3 is built from 14 residues. Germline assignment: CDR1 KGHSH and CDR2 LQKENI. CDR3 residues: CASSPRISNTEAFF. The DNA for the CDR3 is TGTGCCAGCTCACCTCGGATTTCGAACACTGAAGCTTTCTTT.

The chain couples TRBV5-1 to TRBJ1-4, with D possibly TRBD1 on 6 matching bases. Looked up from germline, CDR1 is SGHRS and CDR2 is YFSETQ. CDR3 length: 14 amino acids. V lost 4 bases, J lost 5 bases, and 12 bases lay in between. The CDR3 protein is CASSTVQGNEKLFF. CDR3 bases: TGCGCCAGCAGCACGGTTCAGGGGAATGAAAAACTGTTTTTT.

The genes are TRBV5-1 and TRBJ2-1; no definite D call. Trimming took off 0 bases at V and 6 bases at J, with 10 bases between the two ends. This CDR3 region has 14 residues. Germline V lookup: CDR1 SGHRS, CDR2 YFSETQ. CDR3 nucleotide sequence: TGCGCCAGCAGCTTGGGGGATGGGGTCAATGAGCAGTTCTTC. This translates into CASSLGDGVNEQFF.

The V gene is TRBV27, the J gene TRBJ2-7; 10 bases agree with TRBD2. Trimming took 2 bases from V and 4 from J; bases not matched to a gene: 8. CDR3 length: 16 residues. Per the germline V gene, CDR1 is MNHEY and CDR2 is SMNVEV (reference sequence). The CDR3: CASSLGRTSGTYEQYF. CDR3 coding DNA: TGTGCCAGCAGTTTAGGCCGGACTAGCGGAACTTACGAGCAGTACTTC.

This chain joins TRBV7-6 and TRBJ2-3; D may be TRBD1 (6 bases). The CDR3 extends over 18 amino acids. The germline V gene has CDR1 SGHVS and CDR2 FNYEAQ. Trimming removed 5 bases from V and 2 bases from J, with 23 bases in between. CDR3 loop: CASSPTPSGRTATDTQYF. Written as DNA, the CDR3 is TGTGCCAGCAGCCCGACCCCCTCGGGAAGGACAGCCACAGATACGCAGTATTTT.

The rearrangement links TRBV9 to TRBJ1-2; D might be TRBD1 (6 bases). CDR3 length: 14 residues. Germline CDR1 SGDLS, CDR2 YYNGEE. V was cut by 0 bases and J by 7 bases, with 13 bases left in between. The CDR3 region has the DNA TGTGCCAGCAGCGTAGATCCGGGGGCGTCTGGCTACACCTTC. Its translation: CASSVDPGASGYTF.

The sample holds one count of this clone. The genes are TRBV29-1 and TRBJ1-5; D is perhaps TRBD1 (6 bases). Germline loops: CDR1 SQVTM, CDR2 ANQGSEA. The CDR3 totals 15 residues. Trimming removed 5 bases from V and 2 bases from J, with 16 bases in between. CDR3 DNA sequence: TGCAGCGTTAGCGTGGGGGCGCAAGGCAATCAGCCCCAGCATTTT. Residues: CSVSVGAQGNQPQHF.

V gene TRBV6-1 combines with J gene TRBJ2-5; D uncertain. The CDR3 has 14 amino acids. Germline V gene lookup returns CDR1 MNHNS and CDR2 SASEGT. Trimming removed 2 bases at V and 4 bases at J, with 11 bases between. The CDR3 nucleotides read TGTGCCAGCAGTGAATTGGTACTTCGAGAGACCCAGTACTTC. Translation: CASSELVLRETQYF.